This T cell receptor beta chain was sequenced for a study of T cells expressing NK-cell markers. Background on the study: According to the study, TCR beta repertoires originated from sorted CD3+CD56+NKG2C+, CD3+CD56+NKG2C- and CD3+CD56-NKG2C+ T cells. Whole-study results and caveats: In roughly six donors, dominant NKG2C+ clonotypes were roughly 1.0-8% of CD8+ T cells.

About this clonotype itself: What it recognizes is unknown.

After re-calling the 5' RACE reads, TCRdb lists one entry per CDR3 protein, DNA absent. This sample's table has about 540,000 distinct CDR3 sequences. Source material: blood T cells: a sorted CD56 or NKG2C T cell subset, CD4+ or CD8+ T cells, or bulk PBMC T cells (not recorded which). The sequence was collected from a man younger than 35 in good health.

CDR3: CASSVTGTGGPEQYF. V usage is TRBV9 and J usage is TRBJ2-7; TCRdb lists TRBD1, though no DNA is available to test this call. CDR3 length equals 15 residues. Germline lookup yields CDR1 SGDLS and CDR2 YYNGEE.